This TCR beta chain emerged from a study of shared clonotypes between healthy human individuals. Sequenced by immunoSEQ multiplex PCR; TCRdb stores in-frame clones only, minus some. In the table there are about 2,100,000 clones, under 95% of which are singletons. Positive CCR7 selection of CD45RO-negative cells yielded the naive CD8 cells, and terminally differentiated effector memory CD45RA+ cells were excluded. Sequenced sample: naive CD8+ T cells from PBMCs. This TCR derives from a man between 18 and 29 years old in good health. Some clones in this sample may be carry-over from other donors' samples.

As DNA, the CDR3 is TGTGCCAGCAGTGAGGACGGATGGTACTTC. Translated, it gives CASSEDGWYF. The chain employs TRBV25-1 and TRBJ2-7; the D is unclear. Per germline, CDR1 MGHDK and CDR2 SYGVNS. The CDR3 loop spans 10 amino acids. The V gene lost 3 bases and the J gene lost 12 bases, with 9 bases spanning the gap.